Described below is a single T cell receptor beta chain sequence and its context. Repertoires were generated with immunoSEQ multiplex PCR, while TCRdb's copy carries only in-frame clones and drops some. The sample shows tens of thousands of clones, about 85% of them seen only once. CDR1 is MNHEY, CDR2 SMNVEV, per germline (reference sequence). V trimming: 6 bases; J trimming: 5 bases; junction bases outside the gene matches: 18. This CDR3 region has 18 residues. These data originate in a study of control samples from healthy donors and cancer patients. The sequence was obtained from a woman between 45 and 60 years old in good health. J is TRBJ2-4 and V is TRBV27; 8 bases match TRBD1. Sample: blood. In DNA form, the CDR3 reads TGTGCCAGCAGCCTATGGCCCGGACAGGGAGGCATCGAAAACATTCAGTACTTC. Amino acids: CASSLWPGQGGIENIQYF.